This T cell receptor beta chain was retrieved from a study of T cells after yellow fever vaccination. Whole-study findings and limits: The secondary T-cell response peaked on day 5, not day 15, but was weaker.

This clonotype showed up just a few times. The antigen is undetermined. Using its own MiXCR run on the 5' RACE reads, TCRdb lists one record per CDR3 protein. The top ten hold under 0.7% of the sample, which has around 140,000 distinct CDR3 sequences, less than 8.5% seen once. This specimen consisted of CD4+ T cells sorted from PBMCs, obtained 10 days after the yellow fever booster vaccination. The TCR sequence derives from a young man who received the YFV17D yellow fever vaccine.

The CDR3, as DNA: TGTGCCAGCAGTTACTTGGGAGAAAGGTTCTTC. The encoded protein is CASSYLGERFF. The chain has TRBV6-5 and TRBJ2-1, with a weak D call TRBD2 (5 bases). CDR3 length: 11 residues. Germline V lookup: CDR1 MNHEY, CDR2 SVGAGI. V dropped 1 base and J dropped 15 bases, with 10 bases sitting between them.